This entry lists 15 T cell receptor beta chains sequenced from one sample in a study of regulatory T cells in long-lasting Graves disease. Time point given: newly diagnosed GD, antithyroid drugs for less than 3 months. PBMCs were the source of the RNA used for TCR sequencing. Libraries of TCR beta came from iRepertoire HTBI primers plus Arm-PCR of CDR3 regions. One entry per CDR3 protein results from TCRdb running MiXCR on the multiplex PCR reads. This repertoire shows 420,000 or so distinct CDR3 sequences, about a sixth found once; its top ten account for roughly 23%. The same sample was also studied in work on T cells in Graves' hyperthyroidism and ophthalmopathy.

The sample was peripheral blood mononuclear cells (PBMCs), taken at new diagnosis, from a patient treated with antithyroid drugs. The receptors were gathered from a young woman with Graves disease.

Comments on this clonotype: Mismatch with germline at one junction end may stem from a read error. V is TRBV28 and J is TRBJ2-3; maybe TRBD2 (6 bases). This CDR3 is 15 amino acids long. Per the germline V gene, CDR1 is MDHEN and CDR2 is SYDVKM. The CDR3 DNA sequence: TGTGCCAGCAGTTTAAGGCGGGATAGCACAGATGCGCAGTATTTT. Its protein is CASSLRRDSTDAQYF. Using reference TRBV28 and TRBJ2-3 for the parts outside the CDR3, the full variable domain is DVKVTQSSRYLVKRTGEKVFLECVQDMDHENMFWYRQDPGLGLRLIYFSYDVKMKEKGDIPEGYSVSREKKERFSLILESASTNQTSMYLCASSLRRDSTDAQYFGPGTRLTVL.

This clonotype showed up many times. The chain is built from TRBV9 and TRBJ2-7; D gene uncertain. This CDR3 has 15 amino acids. V dropped 3 bases and J dropped 3 bases, with 16 bases sitting between them. CDR1 is SGDLS and CDR2 is YYNGEE in the germline V gene. This chain's CDR3 is CASSAGWQNIYEQYF. For the CDR3, the DNA is TGTGCCAGCAGCGCCGGTTGGCAGAATATCTACGAGCAGTACTTC.

DNA of the CDR3: TGTGCCAGCAGCCAAGAAGGAGGCGGGCTCTACAATGAGCAGTTCTTC. Translating gives CASSQEGGGLYNEQFF. This chain links TRBV3-1 with TRBJ2-1, with D possibly TRBD2 on 5 matching bases. CDR3 length equals 16 residues. The germline CDR1 and CDR2 sequences are LGHDT and YNNKEL (reference sequence). V lost 0 bases and J lost 3, with 12 bases in between.

The table lists this clonotype with a few counts. The chain combines TRBV5-5 with TRBJ1-1; 8 bases fit TRBD1. Germline V lookup: CDR1 SGHKS, CDR2 YYEKEE (reference sequence). The CDR3 is made up of 15 amino acids. Trimming cost V 6 bases and J 0 bases; bases outside gene matches: 7. The CDR3 sequence is CASTPTGGLNTEAFF. The CDR3 nucleotides read TGTGCCAGCACACCTACAGGGGGGTTGAACACTGAAGCTTTCTTT.

In this sample, this clonotype turned up many times. V gene TRBV7-2 combines with J gene TRBJ2-3; D call uncertain. The CDR3 is made up of 11 amino acids. CDR1 and CDR2 from the germline V gene are SGHTA and FQGNSA. Trimming shortened V by 5 bases and J by 6 bases, and 6 bases separated the two germline ends. This CDR3 reads CASSPRDTQYF. As DNA, the CDR3 is TGTGCCAGCAGCCCCCGGGATACGCAGTATTTT.

The sample holds one count of this clonotype. The V and J genes are TRBV18 and TRBJ2-2, with D perhaps TRBD2 (6 bases). Trimming cost V 8 bases and J 1 base, with 14 bases left between them. Germline V gene sequence: CDR1 KGHSH, CDR2 LQKENI. The CDR3 extends over 15 amino acids. CDR3 residues: CASPSGGQNTGELFF. The CDR3 DNA follows: TGTGCCAGCCCATCTGGAGGGCAGAACACCGGGGAGCTGTTTTTT.

As concerns this clonotype: Since a much larger clone is just one base distant, this may be a read error. The chain joins TRBV29-1 to TRBJ2-2, with TRBD2 matching 14 bases. V lost 3 bases to trimming and J lost 13 bases; unmatched junction nucleotides: 10. Germline CDR1 and CDR2: SQVTM and ANQGSEA. The CDR3 is 15 amino acids. The CDR3 DNA is TGCAGCGTTGAGACTAGCGGGAGGGGTGGCCGGGGGCTGTTTTTT. Translation: CSVETSGRGGRGLFF.

This clonotype was counted ten times or more. V is TRBV5-1 and J is TRBJ2-1; 8 nucleotides line up with TRBD2. CDR1 and CDR2 from the germline V gene are SGHRS and YFSETQ. After removal of 4 bases from V and 3 bases from J, the junction contained 6 bases not matched to a gene. The CDR3 is 15 amino acids. For the CDR3, the DNA is TGCGCCAGCAGCGCCAAGCGGGGGTACTACAATGAGCAGTTCTTC. Protein sequence: CASSAKRGYYNEQFF.

This chain joins TRBV24-1 and TRBJ2-3; D gene uncertain. Germline CDR1 and CDR2: KGHDR and SFDVKD. There are 10 residues in the CDR3. V was shortened by 9 bases and J by 4 bases, with 4 bases between the two germline ends. CDR3 region: CATGSDTQYF. In DNA form, the CDR3 reads TGTGCCACCGGTTCAGATACGCAGTATTTT.

The chain couples TRBV12-3 or TRBV12-4 to TRBJ2-2; TRBD1 might be the D (6 bases). Trimming shortened V by 7 bases and J by 1 base, and 22 bases separated the two germline ends. This CDR3 is built from 18 residues. The CDR3, as DNA: TGTGCCAGCACCAGGATTAGAGGTACAGGGCTGAACACCGGGGAGCTGTTTTTT. This gives the protein CASTRIRGTGLNTGELFF.

This clonotype was picked up many times. The gene calls are TRBV3-1 and TRBJ1-5, with TRBD1 matching over 8 bases. J was trimmed by 5 bases and V by 6 bases; bases with no gene match: 9. CDR3 size: 15 residues. Germline CDR1 and CDR2: LGHDT and YNNKEL (reference sequence). The chain's CDR3 is CASSFGQGSYQPQHF. The CDR3 DNA reads as TGTGCCAGCAGTTTCGGACAGGGTTCATATCAGCCCCAGCATTTT.

This clonotype was detected ten times or more. This chain links TRBV7-2 with TRBJ2-1; perhaps TRBD2 as D (7 bases). Looked up from germline, CDR1 is SGHTA and CDR2 is FQGNSA. This CDR3 is built from 17 residues. V was shortened by 5 bases and J by 0 bases, with 17 bases between the two germline ends. The CDR3: CASSRLGGGSSYNEQFF. The CDR3 nucleotides read TGTGCCAGCAGCCGTCTAGGGGGAGGGAGCTCCTACAATGAGCAGTTCTTC.

This chain joins TRBV4-3 and TRBJ2-5; possibly TRBD1 for D (5 bases). The CDR3 contains 17 residues. Per germline, CDR1 LGHNA and CDR2 YSLEER. Trimming shortened V by 0 bases and J by 1 base, and 15 bases separated the two germline ends. In DNA form, the CDR3 reads TGCGCCAGCAGCCAAGAATGGCCAGGGAAGGTCCAAGAGACCCAGTACTTC. Protein sequence: CASSQEWPGKVQETQYF.

This clonotype has a handful of counts. The chain joins TRBV20-1 to TRBJ2-7; TRBD2 matches at 7 bases. The CDR3 has 15 amino acids. J lost 1 base, V lost 0 bases, and 6 bases had no gene match. Germline values: CDR1 DFQATT, CDR2 SNEGSKA (reference sequence). The CDR3 sequence: CSARDLERGSYEQYF. The DNA of the CDR3 is TGCAGTGCTAGAGATCTCGAGCGGGGTTCCTACGAGCAGTACTTC.

This clonotype was counted ten times or more. The J gene is TRBJ2-5, the V gene TRBV6-1; a possible D gene is TRBD1 (6 bases). There are 14 residues in the CDR3. Germline assignment: CDR1 MNHNS and CDR2 SASEGT. Trimming cost V 2 bases and J 5 bases, with 12 bases left between them. The CDR3 DNA reads TGTGCCAGCAGTGAACTGGGGGACACGGAGACCCAGTACTTC. Amino acid sequence: CASSELGDTETQYF.